A single sample is the source of the 25 T cell receptor beta chains below, sequenced in a study of blood T cell repertoires in COVID-19. Method: immunoSEQ multiplex PCR; TCRdb's copy keeps in-frame clones and lacks some. The table lists around 49,000 clones, 80% to 90% of them singletons. Sample: peripheral blood. The receptors stem from a woman in her fifties or sixties with acute or convalescent COVID-19.

This chain links TRBV3-1 (or the pseudogene TRBV3-2) with TRBJ1-4; no definite D call. The CDR3 length is 15 residues. Germline CDR1 reads LGHDT; CDR2 reads YNNKEL (reference sequence). V was cut by 3 bases and J by 6 bases, with 14 bases left in between. The CDR3 sequence is CASSHPSSVDEKLFF. In DNA form, the CDR3 reads TGTGCCAGCAGCCACCCTAGCAGCGTCGATGAAAAACTGTTTTTT.

The V and J genes are TRBV6-6 and TRBJ1-4; 9 nucleotides line up with TRBD1. This CDR3 region has 16 residues. Per the germline V gene, CDR1 is MNHNY and CDR2 is SVGAGI (reference sequence). The ends lost 7 bases at V and 0 bases at J; junction bases unmatched: 6. CDR3 sequence (DNA): TGTGCCAGCACTAGGGACAGGGCCTCAACTAATGAAAAACTGTTTTTT. It is translated as CASTRDRASTNEKLFF.

The CDR3 coding sequence is TGTGCCAGTAGTAGGGTCCGGGAGGAAGGCTATGGCTACACCTTC. This sequence encodes CASSRVREEGYGYTF. This chain joins TRBV19 and TRBJ1-2; D gene ambiguous. CDR3 size: 15 residues. Germline V gene data show CDR1 as LNHDA and CDR2 as SQIVND (reference sequence). Deletions cut 4 bases from V and 4 bases from J, with 16 bases between.

This clone showed up just once. The CDR3 protein is CASSLSGGANGELFF. The CDR3 DNA reads TGTGCCAGCAGCCTTAGCGGGGGGGCTAACGGGGAGCTGTTTTTT. The chain has TRBV28 and TRBJ2-2; TRBD2 agrees at 11 bases. J was trimmed by 7 bases and V by 6 bases; bases with no gene match: 7. Germline CDR1 MDHEN, CDR2 SYDVKM. The CDR3 contains 15 residues.

The V call is TRBV28, the J call TRBJ2-2; 12 positions agree with TRBD2. The germline V gene encodes CDR1 MDHEN and CDR2 SYDVKM. J lost 0 bases, V lost 6 bases, and 11 bases had no gene match. The CDR3 loop spans 19 amino acids. As DNA, the CDR3 is TGTGCCAGCAGACCCTCCGGACTAGCGGGGAACGCGAACACCGGGGAGCTGTTTTTT. This sequence encodes CASRPSGLAGNANTGELFF.

CDR3 nucleotide sequence: TGTGCCAGCAGCGCCCTAGCGGGGGGGCCCGAGCAGTACTTC. Its protein is CASSALAGGPEQYF. The rearrangement uses TRBV7-2 and TRBJ2-7; 12 nucleotides align to TRBD2. Germline V gives CDR1 SGHTA, CDR2 FQGNSA. V dropped 5 bases and J dropped 6; count of bases not matched to a gene: 5. The CDR3 totals 14 residues.

The chain carries TRBV27 and TRBJ2-7, with D uncertain. CDR3 size: 16 residues. V was cut by 5 bases and J by 3 bases, with 20 bases left in between. Per germline, CDR1 MNHEY and CDR2 SMNVEV (reference sequence). The CDR3 loop reads CASSPTPTFPIYEQYF. The DNA of the CDR3 is TGTGCCAGCAGTCCCACGCCGACATTCCCTATCTACGAGCAGTACTTC.

The rearrangement links TRBV28 to TRBJ1-1, with 7 nucleotides matching TRBD1. J was trimmed by 4 bases and V by 7 bases; bases with no gene match: 21. Germline CDR1 reads MDHEN; CDR2 reads SYDVKM. This CDR3 contains 18 residues. The CDR3 spells CASIHSTTWTGLVTEAFF. Here the CDR3 DNA reads TGTGCCAGCATTCACTCGACAACTTGGACAGGCCTCGTCACTGAAGCTTTCTTT. The variable domain in full, completed from reference TRBV28 and TRBJ1-1, reads DVKVTQSSRYLVKRTGEKVFLECVQDMDHENMFWYRQDPGLGLRLIYFSYDVKMKEKGDIPEGYSVSREKKERFSLILESASTNQTSMYLCASIHSTTWTGLVTEAFFGQGTRLTVV.

The gene calls are TRBV6-6 and TRBJ2-5; 12 bases match TRBD1. V trimming: 5 bases; J trimming: 5 bases; junction bases outside the gene matches: 6. Germline CDR1 reads MNHNY; CDR2 reads SVGAGI (reference sequence). The CDR3 extends over 15 amino acids. DNA of the CDR3: TGTGCCAGCAGTATAAGGGACAGGGGGCGGGAGACCCAGTACTTC. It encodes CASSIRDRGRETQYF.

The rearrangement links TRBV6-1 to TRBJ2-7; 9 nucleotides line up with TRBD1. With V trimmed by 3 bases and J by 2 bases, 8 bases remained unmatched. There are 16 residues in the CDR3. CDR1 MNHNS and CDR2 SASEGT come from the germline V gene. The CDR3 spells CASSETRTGVPYEQYF. CDR3 bases: TGTGCCAGCAGTGAGACCAGGACAGGGGTACCCTACGAGCAGTACTTC.

CDR3 DNA sequence: TGTGCCAGCAGCAAGTTATCGGGGGGTGCCACCGGGGAGCTGTTTTTT. Encoded protein: CASSKLSGGATGELFF. This chain connects TRBV7-2 to TRBJ2-2; 7 positions match TRBD2. CDR1 and CDR2 from the germline V gene are SGHTA and FQGNSA. The CDR3 has 16 residues. Trimming removed 5 bases from V and 4 bases from J; junction bases left unmatched: 10. Complete variable domain (other parts from reference TRBV7-2 and TRBJ2-2): GAGVSQSPSNKVTEKGKDVELRCDPISGHTALYWYRQSLGQGLEFLIYFQGNSAPDKSGLPSDRFSAERTGGSVSTLTIQRTQQEDSAVYLCASSKLSGGATGELFFGEGSRLTVL.

V is TRBV6-6 and J is TRBJ1-1, with a tentative D call TRBD1 (5 bases). V lost 11 bases and J lost 4, with 11 bases in between. This CDR3 is 11 amino acids long. The germline gives CDR1 MNHNY, CDR2 SVGAGI (reference sequence). This CDR3 is CAGSGGTEAFF. DNA of the CDR3: TGTGCCGGCTCGGGGGGCACTGAAGCTTTCTTT.

The table lists this clone with a few counts. The chain links TRBV28 to TRBJ2-7; 8 bases align to TRBD1. This CDR3 comprises 17 residues. V shed 5 bases, J shed 0 bases, and the junction held 12 bases outside the gene matches. Germline V gene lookup returns CDR1 MDHEN and CDR2 SYDVKM. Here the CDR3 DNA reads TGTGCCAGCAGTCCCCCTGTTGAGGACAGGGTCTCCTACGAGCAGTACTTC. It translates to CASSPPVEDRVSYEQYF.

A few counts support this clone. The V call is TRBV5-6, the J call TRBJ2-7; 14 positions agree with TRBD2. There are 17 residues in the CDR3. Germline trimming cut 0 bases from V and 5 bases from J; bases unmatched to any gene: 7. Germline V lookup: CDR1 SGHDT, CDR2 YYEEEE. CDR3 sequence reads: CASSLGGTSGSVNEQYF. CDR3 DNA: TGTGCCAGCAGCTTGGGGGGGACTAGCGGGAGCGTAAACGAGCAGTACTTC.

The chain recombines TRBV19 with TRBJ1-4; D not certain. The V gene lost 3 bases and the J gene lost 5 bases, with 13 bases spanning the gap. There are 15 residues in the CDR3. CDR1 and CDR2 (germline): LNHDA, SQIVND (reference sequence). CDR3 loop: CASSMKRETNEKLFF. CDR3 bases: TGTGCCAGTAGTATGAAGAGGGAAACCAATGAAAAACTGTTTTTT.

The chain joins TRBV5-4 to TRBJ2-5; D is undetermined. There are 12 residues in the CDR3. V was shortened by 4 bases and J by 4 bases, with 8 bases between the two germline ends. The germline CDR1 and CDR2 sequences are SGHNT and YYREEE (reference sequence). The CDR3, as DNA: TGTGCCAGCAGCCCCCCAGGAGAGACCCAGTACTTC. Translation: CASSPPGETQYF.

This chain uses TRBV11-1 with TRBJ1-1; D unclear. Germline V gene sequence: CDR1 SGHAT, CDR2 FQDESV (reference sequence). This CDR3 is built from 15 residues. The ends were cut back, 5 bases at V and 1 base at J, with 14 bases in the middle. The CDR3 loop reads CASSPKQRQNTEAFF. DNA of the CDR3: TGTGCCAGCAGCCCCAAACAGAGACAGAACACTGAAGCTTTCTTT.

The rearrangement links TRBV5-1 to TRBJ1-2; D uncertain. Germline V lookup: CDR1 SGHRS, CDR2 YFSETQ. CDR3 length equals 14 residues. V lost 2 bases and J lost 3, with 11 bases in between. The CDR3 DNA reads TGCGCCAGCAGCTTACTGACACCCGACTATGGCTACACCTTC. Translated, it gives CASSLLTPDYGYTF.

Note on this clone: Its ends do not fully match the called genes, so a read error is possible. The chain links TRBV7-7 to TRBJ2-2; possible D gene TRBD1, 5 bases. This CDR3 is 15 amino acids long. Per the germline V gene, CDR1 is SSHAT and CDR2 is FNYEAQ (reference sequence). The CDR3 DNA follows: TGTGCTAGCAGCTTAGAGGTTCAGGGAAGCGGGGAGCTGTTTTTT. Protein sequence: CASSLEVQGSGELFF.

This chain links TRBV20-1 with TRBJ1-2; 11 nucleotides align to TRBD1. Per the germline V gene, CDR1 is DFQATT and CDR2 is SNEGSKA (reference sequence). V lost 3 bases to trimming and J lost 5 bases; unmatched junction nucleotides: 11. The CDR3 is 16 residues long. CDR3 loop: CSASRGQGEDRYGYTF. Here the CDR3 DNA reads TGCAGTGCTAGTAGGGGACAGGGGGAAGATCGTTATGGCTACACCTTC.

V usage is TRBV7-9 and J usage is TRBJ1-2; TRBD1 aligns across 10 bases. This CDR3 has 15 residues. CDR1 and CDR2 from the germline V gene are SEHNR and FQNEAQ (reference sequence). With V trimmed by 6 bases and J by 5 bases, 9 bases remained unmatched. CDR3 coding DNA: TGTGCCAGCAGGCCTAGACAGGGGGCAAATTATGGCTACACCTTC. Amino acids: CASRPRQGANYGYTF.

This chain links TRBV6-5 with TRBJ2-2, with 8 bases fitting TRBD1. Looked up from germline, CDR1 is MNHEY and CDR2 is SVGAGI. CDR3 length equals 15 residues. V lost 6 bases, J lost 7 bases, and 10 bases stayed unmatched. DNA for the CDR3: TGTGCCAGCAGCCAGCAGGGGGCGCGAGACGGGGAGCTGTTTTTT. It specifies CASSQQGARDGELFF.

This chain connects TRBV4-2 to TRBJ2-5; TRBD1 is a possible D gene (5 bases). The germline V gene has CDR1 LGHNA and CDR2 YNFKEQ. V was shortened by 0 bases and J by 2 bases, with 13 bases between the two germline ends. This CDR3 spans 16 amino acids. The CDR3 loop is CASSQEPGRGQETQYF. Here the CDR3 DNA reads TGTGCCAGCAGCCAAGAACCAGGGCGAGGTCAAGAGACCCAGTACTTC.

This CDR3 is CASSQEGQALYEQYF. CDR3 bases: TGTGCCAGCAGCCAAGAGGGACAGGCGCTCTACGAGCAGTACTTC. This chain links TRBV3-1 (or the pseudogene TRBV3-2) with TRBJ2-7; 8 bases are shared with TRBD1. The CDR3 consists of 15 residues. CDR1 is LGHDT and CDR2 is YNNKEL in the germline V gene (reference sequence). J gave up 3 bases and V 0 bases, and 4 bases lay outside the gene matches.

The chain is built from TRBV3-1 (or the pseudogene TRBV3-2) and TRBJ2-3, with TRBD2 identical over 10 bases. This CDR3 has 16 amino acids. After removal of 4 bases from V and 6 bases from J, the junction contained 10 bases not matched to a gene. From germline, CDR1 is LGHDT and CDR2 YNNKEL (reference sequence). The CDR3 sequence: CASSPMALAGTDTQYF. For the CDR3, the DNA is TGTGCCAGCAGCCCTATGGCACTAGCGGGAACTGATACGCAGTATTTT.